The sequence of this T cell receptor (beta chain) was determined in a study of CD8+CD57+ T cells in acquired aplastic anemia. All sequencing subjects had displayed CD8+CD57+ cell expansion on flow cytometry. Every patient had severe acquired aplastic anemia. At blood sampling, none of the patients had yet received therapy. Germline values: CDR1 DFQATT, CDR2 SNEGSKA (reference sequence). This CDR3 region has 15 residues. The germline V and J ends were trimmed by 0 bases and 5 bases, with 16 bases remaining between them. Whole-study findings and limits: Sharing between patients and controls was observed for over 25 CD8+ CDR3 sequences.

Genomic DNA provided the template from which TCR beta VDJ and CDR3 profiles were obtained. MiXCR was run by TCRdb on the reads, yielding one entry per CDR3 protein. The sample has under 350,000 distinct CDR3 sequences; approximately 57% are singletons. Details on this clonotype: Antigen: not known.

The origin of this receptor is a human donor with aplastic anemia. V is TRBV20-1 and J is TRBJ1-2; D is undetermined. Sequenced material: sorted CD4+, CD8+, or CD8+CD57+ T cells (not recorded which) from PBMCs. The CDR3 DNA follows: TGCAGTGCTAGAGACTATAGTAGGGAAAGTTATGGCTACACCTTC. This translates into CSARDYSRESYGYTF.